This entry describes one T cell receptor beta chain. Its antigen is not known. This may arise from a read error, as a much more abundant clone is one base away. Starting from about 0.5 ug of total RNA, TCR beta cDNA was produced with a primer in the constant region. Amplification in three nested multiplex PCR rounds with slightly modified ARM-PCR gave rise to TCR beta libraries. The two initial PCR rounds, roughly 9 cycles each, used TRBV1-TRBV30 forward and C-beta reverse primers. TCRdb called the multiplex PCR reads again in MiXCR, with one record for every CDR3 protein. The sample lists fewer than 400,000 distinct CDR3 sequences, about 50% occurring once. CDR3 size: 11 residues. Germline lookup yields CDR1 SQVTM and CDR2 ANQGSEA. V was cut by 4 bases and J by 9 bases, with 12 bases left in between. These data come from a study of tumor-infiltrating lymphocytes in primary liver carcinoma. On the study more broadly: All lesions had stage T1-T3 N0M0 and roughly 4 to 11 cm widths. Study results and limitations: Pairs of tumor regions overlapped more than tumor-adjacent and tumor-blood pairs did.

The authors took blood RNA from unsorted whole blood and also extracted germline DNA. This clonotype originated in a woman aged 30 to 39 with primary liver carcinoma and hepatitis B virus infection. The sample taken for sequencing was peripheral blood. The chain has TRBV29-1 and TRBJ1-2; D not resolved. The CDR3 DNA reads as TGCAGCGTTGTGAAAATCGATAGCTACACCTTC. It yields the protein CSVVKIDSYTF. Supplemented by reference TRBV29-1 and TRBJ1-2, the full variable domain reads SAVISQKPSRDICQRGTSLTIQCQVDSQVTMMFWYRQQPGQSLTLIATANQGSEATYESGFVIDKFPISRPNLTFSTLTVSNMSPEDSSIYLCSVVKIDSYTFGSGTRLTVV.